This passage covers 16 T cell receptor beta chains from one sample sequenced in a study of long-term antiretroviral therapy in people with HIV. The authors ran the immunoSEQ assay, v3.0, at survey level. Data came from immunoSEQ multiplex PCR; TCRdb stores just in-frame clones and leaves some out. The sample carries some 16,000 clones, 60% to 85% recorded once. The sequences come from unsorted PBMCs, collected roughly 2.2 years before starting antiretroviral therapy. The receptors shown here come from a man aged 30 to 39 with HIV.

The CDR3 reads CASSQSSSAGQETQYF. In DNA, the CDR3 is TGCGCCAGCAGCCAGTCGAGCTCAGCGGGACAAGAGACCCAGTACTTC. V usage is TRBV5-1 and J usage is TRBJ2-5; TRBD2 matches 7 bases. Germline V lookup: CDR1 SGHRS, CDR2 YFSETQ. V shed 4 bases and J 2 bases; nucleotides not matched to a gene: 11. The CDR3 is 16 residues long.

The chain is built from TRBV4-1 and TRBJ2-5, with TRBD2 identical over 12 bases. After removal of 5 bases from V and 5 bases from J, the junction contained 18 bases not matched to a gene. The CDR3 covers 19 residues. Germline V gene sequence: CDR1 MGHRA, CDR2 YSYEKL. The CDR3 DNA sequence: TGCGCCAGCAGCGCCTCCCGGGGGCTAGCGGGGGGGCTGGGGGAGACCCAGTACTTC. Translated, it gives CASSASRGLAGGLGETQYF.

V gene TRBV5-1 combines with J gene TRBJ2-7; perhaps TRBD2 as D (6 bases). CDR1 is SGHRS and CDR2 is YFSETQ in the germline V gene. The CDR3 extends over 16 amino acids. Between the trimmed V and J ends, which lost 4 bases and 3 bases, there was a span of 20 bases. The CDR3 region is CASSRDSLQDYYEQYF. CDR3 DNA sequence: TGCGCCAGCAGCCGGGACTCCCTGCAGGACTACTACGAGCAGTACTTC.

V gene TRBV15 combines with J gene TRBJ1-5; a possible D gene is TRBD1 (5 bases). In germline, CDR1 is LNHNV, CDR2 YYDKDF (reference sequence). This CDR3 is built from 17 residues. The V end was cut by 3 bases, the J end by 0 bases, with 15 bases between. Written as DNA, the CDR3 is TGTGCCACCAGCAGGGTAACAGGAGATTATAGCAATCAGCCCCAGCATTTT. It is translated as CATSRVTGDYSNQPQHF.

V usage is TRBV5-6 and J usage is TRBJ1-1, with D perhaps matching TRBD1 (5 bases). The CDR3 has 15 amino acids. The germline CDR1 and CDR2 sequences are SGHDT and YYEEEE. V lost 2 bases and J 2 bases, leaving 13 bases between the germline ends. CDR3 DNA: TGTGCCAGCAGCTTTAACAGGATTCCTAACACTGAAGCTTTCTTT. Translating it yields CASSFNRIPNTEAFF.

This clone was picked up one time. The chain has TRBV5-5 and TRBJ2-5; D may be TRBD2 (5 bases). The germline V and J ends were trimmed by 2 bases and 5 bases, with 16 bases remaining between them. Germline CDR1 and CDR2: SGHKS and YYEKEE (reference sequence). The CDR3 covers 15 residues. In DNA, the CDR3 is TGTGCCAGCAGCTTAAGTCCCGGGGTAGGGGAGACCCAGTACTTC. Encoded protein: CASSLSPGVGETQYF.

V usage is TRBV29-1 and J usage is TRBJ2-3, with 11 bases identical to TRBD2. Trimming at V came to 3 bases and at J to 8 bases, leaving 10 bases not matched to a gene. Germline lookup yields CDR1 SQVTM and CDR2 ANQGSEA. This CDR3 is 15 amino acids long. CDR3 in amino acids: CSVELAGGSGATQYF. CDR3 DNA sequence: TGCAGCGTTGAGCTAGCGGGAGGATCAGGGGCTACGCAGTATTTT.

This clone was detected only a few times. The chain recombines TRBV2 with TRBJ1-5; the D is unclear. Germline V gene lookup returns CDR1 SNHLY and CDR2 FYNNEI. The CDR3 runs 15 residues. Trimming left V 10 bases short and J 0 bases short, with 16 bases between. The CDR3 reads CATKSFGDSNQPQHF. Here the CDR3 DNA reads TGTGCCACCAAGTCCTTCGGGGATAGCAATCAGCCCCAGCATTTT. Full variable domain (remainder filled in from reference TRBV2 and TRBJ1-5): EPEVTQTPSHQVTQMGQEVILRCVPISNHLYFYWYRQILGQKVEFLVSFYNNEISEKSEIFDDQFSVERPDGSNFTLKIRSTKLEDSAMYFCATKSFGDSNQPQHFGDGTRLSIL.

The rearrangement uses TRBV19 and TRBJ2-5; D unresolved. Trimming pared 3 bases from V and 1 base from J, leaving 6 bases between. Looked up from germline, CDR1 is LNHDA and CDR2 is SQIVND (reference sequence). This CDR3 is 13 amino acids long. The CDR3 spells CASSMASQETQYF. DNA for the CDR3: TGTGCCAGTAGTATGGCCAGCCAAGAGACCCAGTACTTC.

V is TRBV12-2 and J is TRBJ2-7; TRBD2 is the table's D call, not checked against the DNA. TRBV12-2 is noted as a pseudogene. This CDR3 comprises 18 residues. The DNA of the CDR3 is TGTGCAAGTCGCTTACCCGTTTTGGGGGGATGTGCGTCCTACGAGCAGTACTTC. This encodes CASRLPVLGGCASYEQYF.

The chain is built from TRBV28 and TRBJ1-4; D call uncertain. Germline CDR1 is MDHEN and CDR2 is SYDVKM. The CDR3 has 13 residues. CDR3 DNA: TGTGTCACTTGGGCGGGGATTAATGAAAAACTGTTTTTT. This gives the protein CVTWAGINEKLFF.

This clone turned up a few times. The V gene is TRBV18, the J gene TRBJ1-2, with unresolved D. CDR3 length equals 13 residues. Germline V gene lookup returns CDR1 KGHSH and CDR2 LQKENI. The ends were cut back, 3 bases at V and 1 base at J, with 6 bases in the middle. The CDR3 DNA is TGTGCCAGCTCACCGTTAGATAACTATGGCTACACCTTC. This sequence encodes CASSPLDNYGYTF.

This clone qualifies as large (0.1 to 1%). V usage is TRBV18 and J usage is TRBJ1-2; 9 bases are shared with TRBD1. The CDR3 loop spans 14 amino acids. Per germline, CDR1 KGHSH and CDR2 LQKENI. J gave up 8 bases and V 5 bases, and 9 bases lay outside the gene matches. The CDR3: CASSTGQGDRGYTF. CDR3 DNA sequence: TGTGCCAGCTCAACGGGACAGGGTGATCGCGGCTACACCTTC.

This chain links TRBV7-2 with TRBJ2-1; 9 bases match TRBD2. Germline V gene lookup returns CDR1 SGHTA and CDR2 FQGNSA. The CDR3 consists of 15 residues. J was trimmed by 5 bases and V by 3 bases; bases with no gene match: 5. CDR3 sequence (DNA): TGTGCCAGCAGCTTTGGCCTAGCGGGGAACAATGAGCAGTTCTTC. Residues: CASSFGLAGNNEQFF. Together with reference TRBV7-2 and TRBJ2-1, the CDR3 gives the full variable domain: GAGVSQSPSNKVTEKGKDVELRCDPISGHTALYWYRQSLGQGLEFLIYFQGNSAPDKSGLPSDRFSAERTGGSVSTLTIQRTQQEDSAVYLCASSFGLAGNNEQFFGPGTRLTVL.

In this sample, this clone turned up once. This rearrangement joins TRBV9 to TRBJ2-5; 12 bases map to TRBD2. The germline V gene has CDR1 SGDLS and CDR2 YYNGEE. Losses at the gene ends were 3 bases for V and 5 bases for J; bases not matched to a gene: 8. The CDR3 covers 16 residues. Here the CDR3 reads CASSASSGGALETQYF. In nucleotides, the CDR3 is TGTGCCAGCAGCGCCTCTAGCGGGGGGGCCCTGGAGACCCAGTACTTC.

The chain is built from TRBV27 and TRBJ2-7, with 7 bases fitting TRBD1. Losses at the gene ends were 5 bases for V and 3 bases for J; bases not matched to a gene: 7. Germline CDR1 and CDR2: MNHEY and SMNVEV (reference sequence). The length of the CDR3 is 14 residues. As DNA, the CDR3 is TGTGCCAGCAGTCTCACAGGGGTTGTCTACGAGCAGTACTTC. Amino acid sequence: CASSLTGVVYEQYF.